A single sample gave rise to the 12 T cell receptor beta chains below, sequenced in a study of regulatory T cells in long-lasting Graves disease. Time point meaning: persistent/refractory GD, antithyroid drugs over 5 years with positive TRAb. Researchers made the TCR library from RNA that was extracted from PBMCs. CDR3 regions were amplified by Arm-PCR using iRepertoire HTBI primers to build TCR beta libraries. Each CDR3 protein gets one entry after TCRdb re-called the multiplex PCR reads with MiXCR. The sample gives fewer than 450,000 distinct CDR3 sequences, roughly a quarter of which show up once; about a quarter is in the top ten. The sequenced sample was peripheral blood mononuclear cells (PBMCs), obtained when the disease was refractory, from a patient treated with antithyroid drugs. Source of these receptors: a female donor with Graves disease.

The CDR3, as DNA: TGTGCCAGCAGCGCTGAGGGGGACAGGGGGTATGGCTACACCTTC. It translates to CASSAEGDRGYGYTF. V gene TRBV9 combines with J gene TRBJ1-2; TRBD1 aligns across 11 bases. The V and J ends lost 3 bases and 5 bases, in that order; junction bases with no gene match: 6. This CDR3 has 15 residues. Germline lookup yields CDR1 SGDLS and CDR2 YYNGEE.

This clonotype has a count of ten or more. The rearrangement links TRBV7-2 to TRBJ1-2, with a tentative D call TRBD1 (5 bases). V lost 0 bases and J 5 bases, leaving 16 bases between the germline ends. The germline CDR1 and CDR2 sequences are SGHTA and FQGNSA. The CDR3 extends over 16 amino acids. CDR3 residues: CASSLASQQEGYGYTF. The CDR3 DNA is TGTGCCAGCAGCTTAGCATCCCAACAGGAAGGATATGGCTACACCTTC.

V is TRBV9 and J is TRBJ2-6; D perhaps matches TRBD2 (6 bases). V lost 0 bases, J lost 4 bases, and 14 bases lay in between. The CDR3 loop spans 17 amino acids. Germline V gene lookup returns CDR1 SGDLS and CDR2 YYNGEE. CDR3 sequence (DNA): TGTGCCAGCAGCGTAGTGGCAGGGAGGACCGGGGCCAACGTCCTGACTTTC. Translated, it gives CASSVVAGRTGANVLTF. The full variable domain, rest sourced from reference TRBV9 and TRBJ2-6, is DSGVTQTPKHLITATGQRVTLRCSPRSGDLSVYWYQQSLDQGLQFLIQYYNGEERAKGNILERFSAQQFPDLHSELNLSSLELGDSALYFCASSVVAGRTGANVLTFGAGSRLTVL.

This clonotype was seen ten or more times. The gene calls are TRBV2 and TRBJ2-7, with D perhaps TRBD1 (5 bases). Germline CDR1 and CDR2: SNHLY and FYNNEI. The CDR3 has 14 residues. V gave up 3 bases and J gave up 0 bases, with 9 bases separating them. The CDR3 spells CASSEDTSSYEQYF. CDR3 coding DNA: TGTGCCAGCAGTGAGGACACCAGCTCCTACGAGCAGTACTTC.

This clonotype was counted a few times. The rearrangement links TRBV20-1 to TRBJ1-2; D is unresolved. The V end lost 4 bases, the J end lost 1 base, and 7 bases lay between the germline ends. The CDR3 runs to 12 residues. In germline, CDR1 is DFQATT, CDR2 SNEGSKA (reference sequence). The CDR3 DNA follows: TGCAGTGCTATAGGGAGTAACTATGGCTACACCTTC. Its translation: CSAIGSNYGYTF.

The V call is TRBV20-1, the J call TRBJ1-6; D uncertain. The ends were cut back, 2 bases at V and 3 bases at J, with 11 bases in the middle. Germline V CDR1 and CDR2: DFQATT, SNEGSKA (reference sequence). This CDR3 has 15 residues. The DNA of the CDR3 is TGCAGTGCTAGAAGGGAGGACCTCTATAATTCACCCCTCCACTTT. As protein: CSARREDLYNSPLHF.

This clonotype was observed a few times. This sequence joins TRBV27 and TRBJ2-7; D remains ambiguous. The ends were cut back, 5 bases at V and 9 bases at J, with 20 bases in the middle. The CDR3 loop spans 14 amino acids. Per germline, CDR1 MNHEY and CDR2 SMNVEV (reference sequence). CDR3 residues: CASSPSRAVVAQYF. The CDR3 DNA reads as TGTGCCAGCAGTCCCTCTCGGGCGGTGGTCGCGCAGTACTTC.

This CDR3 is CASSVHSVRGRLGEAFF. CDR3 DNA: TGTGCCAGCAGTGTTCATTCCGTGCGGGGACGCCTTGGTGAAGCTTTCTTT. J is TRBJ1-1 and V is TRBV25-1; D possibly corresponds to TRBD1 (5 bases). Germline values: CDR1 MGHDK, CDR2 SYGVNS. V lost 4 bases and J lost 7, with 25 bases in between. The CDR3 length is 17 residues.

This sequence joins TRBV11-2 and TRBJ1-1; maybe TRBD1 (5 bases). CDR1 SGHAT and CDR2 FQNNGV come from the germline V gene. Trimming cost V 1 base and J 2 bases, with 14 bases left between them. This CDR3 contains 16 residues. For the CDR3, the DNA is TGTGCCAGCAGCTTAGCTGGGACGGGAGTAAACACTGAAGCTTTCTTT. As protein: CASSLAGTGVNTEAFF. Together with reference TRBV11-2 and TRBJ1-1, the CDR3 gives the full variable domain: EAGVAQSPRYKIIEKRQSVAFWCNPISGHATLYWYQQILGQGPKLLIQFQNNGVVDDSQLPKDRFSAERLKGVDSTLKIQPAKLEDSAVYLCASSLAGTGVNTEAFFGQGTRLTVV.

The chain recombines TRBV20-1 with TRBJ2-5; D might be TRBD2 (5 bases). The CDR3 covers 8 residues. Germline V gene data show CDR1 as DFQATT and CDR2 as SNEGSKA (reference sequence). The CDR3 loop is CTTGAQYF. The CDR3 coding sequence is TGCACTACCGGGGCCCAGTACTTC.

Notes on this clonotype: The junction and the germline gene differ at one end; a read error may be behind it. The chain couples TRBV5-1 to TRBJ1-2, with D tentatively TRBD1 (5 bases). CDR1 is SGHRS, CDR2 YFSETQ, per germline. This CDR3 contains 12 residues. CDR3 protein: CASSLDRSGCTF. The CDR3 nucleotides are TGCGCCAGCAGCTTGGACAGGTCGGGCTGCACCTTC. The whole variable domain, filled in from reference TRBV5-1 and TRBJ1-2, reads KAGVTQTPRYLIKTRGQQVTLSCSPISGHRSVSWYQQTPGQGLQFLFEYFSETQRNKGNFPGRFSGRQFSNSRSEMNVSTLELGDSALYLCASSLDRSGCTFGSGTRLTVV.

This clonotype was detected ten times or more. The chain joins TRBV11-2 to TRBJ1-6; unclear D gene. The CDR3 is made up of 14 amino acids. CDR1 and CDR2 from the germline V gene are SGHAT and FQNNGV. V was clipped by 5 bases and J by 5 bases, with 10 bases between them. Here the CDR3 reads CASSQLHNNSPLHF. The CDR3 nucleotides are TGTGCCAGCAGCCAGTTGCATAATAATTCACCCCTCCACTTT.